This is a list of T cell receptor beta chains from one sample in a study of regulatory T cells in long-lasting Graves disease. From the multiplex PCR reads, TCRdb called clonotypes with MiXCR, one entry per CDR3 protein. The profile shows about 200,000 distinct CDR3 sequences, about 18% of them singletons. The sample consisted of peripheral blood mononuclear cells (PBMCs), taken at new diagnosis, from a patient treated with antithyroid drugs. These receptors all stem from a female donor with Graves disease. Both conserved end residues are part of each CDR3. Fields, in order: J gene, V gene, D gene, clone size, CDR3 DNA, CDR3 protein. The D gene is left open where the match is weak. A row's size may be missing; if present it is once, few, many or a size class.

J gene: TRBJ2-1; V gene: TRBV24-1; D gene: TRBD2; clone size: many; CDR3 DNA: TGTGCCACCAGTCTAGCGGGAGTCTCCTACAATGAGCAGTTCTTC; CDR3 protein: CATSLAGVSYNEQFF
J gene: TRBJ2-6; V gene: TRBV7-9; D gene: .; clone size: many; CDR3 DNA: TGTGCCAGCAGCTTAGGGCAGAGCTCTGGGGCCAACGTCCTGACTTTC; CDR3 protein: CASSLGQSSGANVLTF
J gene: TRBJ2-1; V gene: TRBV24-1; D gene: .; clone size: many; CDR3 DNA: TGTGCCACCAGTGATTTAAGCGGAGCGGACTACAATGAGCAGTTCTTC; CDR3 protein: CATSDLSGADYNEQFF
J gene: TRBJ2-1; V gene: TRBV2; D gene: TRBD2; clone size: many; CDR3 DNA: TGTGCCAGCAGTGATTGGGCGGGAGGGGGCTATGAGCAGTTCTTC; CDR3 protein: CASSDWAGGGYEQFF
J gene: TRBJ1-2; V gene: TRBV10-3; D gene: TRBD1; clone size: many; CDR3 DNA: TGTGCCATCAGTGAGTCGCCGGGAACAGGGGGAGGCTACACCTTC; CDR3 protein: CAISESPGTGGGYTF
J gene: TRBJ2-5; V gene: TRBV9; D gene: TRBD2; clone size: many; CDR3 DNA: TGTGCCAGCAGCGTAGGCCTGTCGGGAGGTGGTGAGACCCAGTACTTC; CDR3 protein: CASSVGLSGGGETQYF
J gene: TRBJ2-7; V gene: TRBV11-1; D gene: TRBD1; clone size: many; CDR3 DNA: TGTGCCAGCAGCCTCGGACAGGCGACGACCTACGAGCAGTACTTC; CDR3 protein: CASSLGQATTYEQYF
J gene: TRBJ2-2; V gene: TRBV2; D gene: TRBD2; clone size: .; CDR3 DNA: TGTGCCAGCACTATGGTAGCGGGGAACACCGGGGAGCTGTTTTTT; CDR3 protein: CASTMVAGNTGELFF
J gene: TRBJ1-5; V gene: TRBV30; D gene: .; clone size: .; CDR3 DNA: TGTGCCTGGAGTGTACAAGACAATCAGCCCCAGCATTTT; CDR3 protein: CAWSVQDNQPQHF
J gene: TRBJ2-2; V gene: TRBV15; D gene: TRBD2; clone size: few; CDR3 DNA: TGTGCCACCAGCAGAGATGGAGGGAGGGCCGGGGAGCTGTTTTTT; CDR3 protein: CATSRDGGRAGELFF
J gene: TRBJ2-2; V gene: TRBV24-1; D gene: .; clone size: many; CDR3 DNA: TGTGCCACCGGGGAGAACACCGGGGAGCTGTTTTTT; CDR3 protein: CATGENTGELFF
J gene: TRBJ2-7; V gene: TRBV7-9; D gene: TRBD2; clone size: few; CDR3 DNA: TGTGCCAGCAGCCCCGGACTAGCGGGGGGGGGTCCCTACGAGCAGTACTTC; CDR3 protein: CASSPGLAGGGPYEQYF
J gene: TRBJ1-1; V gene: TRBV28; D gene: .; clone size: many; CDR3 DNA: TGTGCCAGCAGTGGGACGGGGGGTAAGGTTTGGGGCACTGAAGCTTTCTTT; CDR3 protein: CASSGTGGKVWGTEAFF
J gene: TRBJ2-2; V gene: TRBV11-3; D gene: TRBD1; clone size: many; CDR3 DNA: TGTGCCAGCAGCTCCAGATTGACAGGGAAGAGGGCCGGGGAGCTGTTTTTT; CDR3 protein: CASSSRLTGKRAGELFF
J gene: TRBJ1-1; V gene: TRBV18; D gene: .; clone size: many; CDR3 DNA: TGTGCCAGCTCACGTTACTTCGGGAACACTGAAGCTTTCTTT; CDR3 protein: CASSRYFGNTEAFF
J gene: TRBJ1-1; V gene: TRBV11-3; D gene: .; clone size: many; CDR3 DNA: TGTGCCAGCAGCTACCGGGGGGAAGCTTTCTTT; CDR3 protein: CASSYRGEAFF
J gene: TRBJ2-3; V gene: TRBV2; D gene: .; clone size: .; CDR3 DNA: TGTGCCAGACTACAGAGAGATACGCAGTATTTT; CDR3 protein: CARLQRDTQYF
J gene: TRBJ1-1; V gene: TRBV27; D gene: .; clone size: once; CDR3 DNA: TGTGCCAGCCGGCCTCAAGGGGAACCCACTGAAGCTTTCTTT; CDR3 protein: CASRPQGEPTEAFF
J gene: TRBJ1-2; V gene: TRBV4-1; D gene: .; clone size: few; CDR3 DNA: TGTGCCAGCAGGGTGGGGGGCAGAGCTAACTATGGCTACACCTTC; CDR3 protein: CASRVGGRANYGYTF
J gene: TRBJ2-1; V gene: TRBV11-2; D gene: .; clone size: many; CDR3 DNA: TGTGCCAGCAGCTTAGAAAAGATGTCCTGGGACAATGAGCAGTTCTTC; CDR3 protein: CASSLEKMSWDNEQFF
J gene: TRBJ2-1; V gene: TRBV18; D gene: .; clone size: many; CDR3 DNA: TGTGCCAGCTCACCCCCCCCCGGACCAACCTACAATGAGCAGTTCTTC; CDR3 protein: CASSPPPGPTYNEQFF
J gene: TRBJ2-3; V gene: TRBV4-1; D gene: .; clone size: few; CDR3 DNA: TGCGCCAGCAGCCAAGTTTTAGAGGGCGGGAAGACAGATACGCAGTATTTT; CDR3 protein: CASSQVLEGGKTDTQYF
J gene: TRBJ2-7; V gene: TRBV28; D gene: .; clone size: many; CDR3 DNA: TGTGCCAGCAGTTTACTCGGCTACGAGCAGTACTTC; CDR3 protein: CASSLLGYEQYF
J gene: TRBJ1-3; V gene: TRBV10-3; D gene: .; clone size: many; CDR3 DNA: TGTGCCATCTCCCGCCCCCTAAACTCTGGAAACACCATATATTTT; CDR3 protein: CAISRPLNSGNTIYF
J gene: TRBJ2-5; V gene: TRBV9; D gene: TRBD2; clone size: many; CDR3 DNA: TGTGCCAGCAGCGAGAGCGGGAGGTTGGAGACCCAGTACTTC; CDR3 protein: CASSESGRLETQYF
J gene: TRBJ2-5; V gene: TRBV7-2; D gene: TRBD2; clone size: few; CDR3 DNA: TGTGCCAGCAGCTTAGTCGGGACTAGCGGGAGACAAGAGACCCAGTACTTC; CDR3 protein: CASSLVGTSGRQETQYF
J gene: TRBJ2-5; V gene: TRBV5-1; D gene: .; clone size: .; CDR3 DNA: TGCGCCAGCAGGGGGACGGACCAAGAGACCCAGTACTTC; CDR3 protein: CASRGTDQETQYF
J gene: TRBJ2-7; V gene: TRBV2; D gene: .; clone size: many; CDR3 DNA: TGTGCCAGCAGTCGACTAAAGGATAGCGAGCAGTACTTC; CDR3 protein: CASSRLKDSEQYF
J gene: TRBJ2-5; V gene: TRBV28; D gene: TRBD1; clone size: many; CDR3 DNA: TGTGCCAGCAGTCACGGGGACGACAGGGCCTACCAAGAGACCCAGTACTTC; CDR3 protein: CASSHGDDRAYQETQYF
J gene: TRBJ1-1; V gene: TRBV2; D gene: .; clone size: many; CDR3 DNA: TGTGCCAGCATTCAAGATAACACTGAAGCTTTCTTT; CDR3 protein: CASIQDNTEAFF
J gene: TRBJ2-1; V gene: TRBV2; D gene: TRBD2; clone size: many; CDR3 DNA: TGTGCCAGCAGATCGGGGAGGGGCTCCTACAATGAGCAGTTCTTC; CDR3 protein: CASRSGRGSYNEQFF
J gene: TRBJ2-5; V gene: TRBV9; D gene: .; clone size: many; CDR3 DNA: TGTGCCAGCAACAGGGAAGGAGAGACCCAGTACTTC; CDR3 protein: CASNREGETQYF
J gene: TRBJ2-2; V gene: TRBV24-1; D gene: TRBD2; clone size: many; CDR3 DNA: TGTGCCACCAGTGATTCCCGGGAGGGGAGGCTGTTTTTT; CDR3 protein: CATSDSREGRLFF
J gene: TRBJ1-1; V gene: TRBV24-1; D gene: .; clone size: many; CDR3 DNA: TGTGCCACCAGTGATTTGCAGAACACTGAAGCTTTCTTT; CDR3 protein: CATSDLQNTEAFF
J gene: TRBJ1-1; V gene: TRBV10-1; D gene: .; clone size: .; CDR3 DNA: TGCGCCAGCAGTGAGTCTCGGGGTTCGAACACTGAAGCTTTCTTT; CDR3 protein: CASSESRGSNTEAFF
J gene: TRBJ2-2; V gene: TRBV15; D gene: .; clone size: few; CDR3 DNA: TGTGCCACCAGCAGAGATTTCGCCGGGGAGCTGTTTTTT; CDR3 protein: CATSRDFAGELFF
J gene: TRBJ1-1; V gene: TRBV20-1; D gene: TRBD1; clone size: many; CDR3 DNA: TGCAGTGCCAGGCCGGGACAGGGGGCTTTCACTGAAGCTTTCTTT; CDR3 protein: CSARPGQGAFTEAFF
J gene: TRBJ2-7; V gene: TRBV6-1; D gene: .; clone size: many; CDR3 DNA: TGTGCCAGCAGTAAGGACACAATGTCCTACGAGCAGTACTTC; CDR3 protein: CASSKDTMSYEQYF
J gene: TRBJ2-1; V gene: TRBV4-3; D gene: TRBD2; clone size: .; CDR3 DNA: TGCGCCAGCAGCCAAGGTTTGCGGGAGAGGTCCAATGAGCAGTTCTTC; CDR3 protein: CASSQGLRERSNEQFF
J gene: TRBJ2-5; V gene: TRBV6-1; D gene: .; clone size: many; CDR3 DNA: TGTGCCAGCAGCCCCTCCTGGGGGGCCAGAGAGACCCAGTACTTC; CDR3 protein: CASSPSWGARETQYF
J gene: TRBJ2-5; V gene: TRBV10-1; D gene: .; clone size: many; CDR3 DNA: TGCGCCAGCAGTGGTACTAGACAAGAGACCCAGTACTTC; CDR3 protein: CASSGTRQETQYF
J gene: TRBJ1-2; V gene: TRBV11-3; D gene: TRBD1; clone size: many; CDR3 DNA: TGTGCCAGCAGCTTAGAACCCAAGACAGGGGTTGGCTACACCTTC; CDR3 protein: CASSLEPKTGVGYTF
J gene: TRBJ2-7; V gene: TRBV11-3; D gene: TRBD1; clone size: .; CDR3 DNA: TGTGCCAGCAGTTCCCAGACAGGGGGGGGCTACGAGCAGTACTTC; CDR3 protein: CASSSQTGGGYEQYF
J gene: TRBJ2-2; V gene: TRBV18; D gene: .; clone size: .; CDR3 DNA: .; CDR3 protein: CASSPTGRTPGSCFF
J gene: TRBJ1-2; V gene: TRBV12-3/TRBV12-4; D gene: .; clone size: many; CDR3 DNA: TGTGCCAGCAGTTTAGCGCACCGGTATGGCTACACCTTC; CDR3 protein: CASSLAHRYGYTF
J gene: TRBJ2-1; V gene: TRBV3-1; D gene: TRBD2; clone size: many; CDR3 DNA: TGTGCCAGCAGCTCCTCCCCGGGAGGGCCCTACAATGAGCAGTTCTTC; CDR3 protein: CASSSSPGGPYNEQFF
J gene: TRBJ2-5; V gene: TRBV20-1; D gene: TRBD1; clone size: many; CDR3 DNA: TGCAGTGCTAGCAACACAGGGGAAGAGACCCAGTACTTC; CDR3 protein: CSASNTGEETQYF
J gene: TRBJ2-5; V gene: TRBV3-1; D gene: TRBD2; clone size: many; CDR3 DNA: TGTGCCAGCTCAGTCGGAGCGGGAGGTGGGGAGACCCAGTACTTC; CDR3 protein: CASSVGAGGGETQYF
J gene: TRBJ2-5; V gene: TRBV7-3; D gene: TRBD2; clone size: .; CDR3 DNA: TGTGCCAGCAGCTTACTAGCGGGAGTGGAAGAGACCCAGTACTTC; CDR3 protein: CASSLLAGVEETQYF
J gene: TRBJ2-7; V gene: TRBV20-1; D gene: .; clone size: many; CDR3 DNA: TGCAGTGCCAAGCCGGATTCTTACGAGCAGTACTTC; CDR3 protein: CSAKPDSYEQYF
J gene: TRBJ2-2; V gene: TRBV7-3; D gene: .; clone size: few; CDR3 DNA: TGTGCCAGCAGCTTACTGGCCACTCCCGGGGAGCTGTTTTTT; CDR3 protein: CASSLLATPGELFF
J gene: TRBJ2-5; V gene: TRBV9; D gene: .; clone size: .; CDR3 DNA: TGTGCCAGCAGCGTCGGGGCGGGAGAGACCCAGTACTTC; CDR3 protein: CASSVGAGETQYF
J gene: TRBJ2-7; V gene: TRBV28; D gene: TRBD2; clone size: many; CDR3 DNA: TGTGCCAGCAGTACTCGGTGGGAGGGCACCTACGAGCAGTACTTC; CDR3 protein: CASSTRWEGTYEQYF
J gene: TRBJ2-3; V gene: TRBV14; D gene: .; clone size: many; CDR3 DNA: TGTGCCAGCAGCCAAGACGGTATGGGTACGCAGTATTTT; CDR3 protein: CASSQDGMGTQYF
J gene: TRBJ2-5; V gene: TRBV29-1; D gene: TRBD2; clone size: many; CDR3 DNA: TGCAGCGCCAGACTAGCGGGAGCTCAAGAGACCCAGTACTTC; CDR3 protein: CSARLAGAQETQYF
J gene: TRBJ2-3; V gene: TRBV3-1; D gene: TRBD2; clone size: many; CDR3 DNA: TGTGCCAGCAGCCACGGCGGGAGACTAAACACAGATACGCAGTATTTT; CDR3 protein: CASSHGGRLNTDTQYF